Described below is a single T cell receptor (beta chain) sequence and its context. This entry belongs to a study of chemoradiotherapy in HPV16-positive cancers. The CDR3 covers 15 residues. Germline CDR1 LNHNV, CDR2 YYDKDF (reference sequence). V lost 8 bases and J lost 7; bases outside the gene matches: 12. Generated by immunoSEQ multiplex PCR, the TCRdb table keeps only in-frame clones and is missing some. The sample lists about 2,500 clones, 88% occurring once. The source is a human donor with HPV-associated anogenital cancer. The input for sequencing was tumor tissue, taken from a patient who underwent chemoradiotherapy. V and J are TRBV15 and TRBJ2-1; 9 bases are a match to TRBD2. The DNA for the CDR3 is TGTGCCACCCGGGCGGGGATAGCGGGGGTGAATGAGCAGTTCTTC. As protein: CATRAGIAGVNEQFF.